Each of the 7 T cell receptor beta chains below was sequenced from the same sample in a study of CD8+CD57+ T cells in acquired aplastic anemia. It was genomic DNA that served as the template for profiling TCR beta VDJ and CDR3. TCRdb used MiXCR to reprocess the reads, holding one entry per CDR3 protein. The repertoire includes about 100,000 distinct CDR3 sequences, 50% to 65% of them detected once, and under 35% sits in the top ten. The sequencing sample was made of sorted CD4+, CD8+, or CD8+CD57+ T cells (not recorded which) from PBMCs. The receptor source for this set is a human donor in good health, serving as a control.

The chain combines TRBV10-1 with TRBJ2-7; 9 bases line up with TRBD1. The germline gives CDR1 WNHNN, CDR2 SYGVQD (reference sequence). The CDR3 consists of 13 residues. After removal of 3 bases from V and 7 bases from J, the junction contained 4 bases not matched to a gene. CDR3 region: CASSEQGAGEQYF. Here the CDR3 DNA reads TGCGCCAGCAGTGAACAGGGGGCGGGAGAGCAGTACTTC.

This clonotype was seen many times. The chain couples TRBV20-1 to TRBJ1-4; D is undetermined. CDR3 length equals 14 residues. Germline V gene lookup returns CDR1 DFQATT and CDR2 SNEGSKA (reference sequence). V was shortened by 1 base and J by 0 bases, with 6 bases between the two germline ends. The CDR3 is CSARVQSTNEKLFF. The CDR3 nucleotides are TGCAGTGCTAGAGTACAGTCAACTAATGAAAAACTGTTTTTT.

Only one count was recorded for this clonotype. This may arise from a read error, as a much more abundant clone is one base away. This chain connects TRBV12-3 or TRBV12-4 to TRBJ1-1; unclear D gene. The length of the CDR3 is 14 residues. The V end lost 8 bases, the J end lost 1 base, and 14 bases lay between the germline ends. The CDR3 sequence: CASPRLGGNTEAFF. The CDR3 nucleotides are TGTGCCAGCCCCCGGCTAGGAGGGAACACTGAAGCTTTCTTT.

This clonotype was observed at least ten times. This chain joins TRBV12-3 or TRBV12-4 and TRBJ2-3; D unclear. V lost 3 bases, J lost 0 bases, and 1 base lay in between. CDR3 length: 12 amino acids. CDR3 amino acids: CASSFSTDTQYF. For the CDR3, the DNA is TGTGCCAGCAGTTTTAGCACAGATACGCAGTATTTT.

The chain is built from TRBV20-1 and TRBJ2-3; D perhaps matches TRBD1 (5 bases). The ends were cut back, 7 bases at V and 0 bases at J, with 11 bases in the middle. Germline CDR1 DFQATT, CDR2 SNEGSKA (reference sequence). The CDR3 has 13 amino acids. CDR3 amino acids: CSEGITSTDTQYF. DNA for the CDR3: TGCAGTGAGGGGATTACTAGCACAGATACGCAGTATTTT.

The rearrangement links TRBV7-3 to TRBJ1-6; D may be TRBD1 (6 bases). The V end lost 5 bases, the J end lost 7 bases, and 21 bases lay between the germline ends. Germline V gives CDR1 SGHTA, CDR2 FQGTGA. CDR3 length: 17 residues. The CDR3 DNA is TGTGCCAGCAGCCCGATAGGGTTCAGGGGAAGCAATTCACCCCTCCACTTT. Translating it yields CASSPIGFRGSNSPLHF.

This chain connects TRBV10-3 to TRBJ1-1; 9 bases are a match to TRBD1. This CDR3 region has 13 residues. Germline assignment: CDR1 ENHRY and CDR2 SYGVKD. The J segment lost 2 bases and the V segment lost 8 bases, leaving 3 bases of the junction unmatched. DNA of the CDR3: TGTGCCATCCTGGGACAGGGAAACACTGAAGCTTTCTTT. Residues: CAILGQGNTEAFF.